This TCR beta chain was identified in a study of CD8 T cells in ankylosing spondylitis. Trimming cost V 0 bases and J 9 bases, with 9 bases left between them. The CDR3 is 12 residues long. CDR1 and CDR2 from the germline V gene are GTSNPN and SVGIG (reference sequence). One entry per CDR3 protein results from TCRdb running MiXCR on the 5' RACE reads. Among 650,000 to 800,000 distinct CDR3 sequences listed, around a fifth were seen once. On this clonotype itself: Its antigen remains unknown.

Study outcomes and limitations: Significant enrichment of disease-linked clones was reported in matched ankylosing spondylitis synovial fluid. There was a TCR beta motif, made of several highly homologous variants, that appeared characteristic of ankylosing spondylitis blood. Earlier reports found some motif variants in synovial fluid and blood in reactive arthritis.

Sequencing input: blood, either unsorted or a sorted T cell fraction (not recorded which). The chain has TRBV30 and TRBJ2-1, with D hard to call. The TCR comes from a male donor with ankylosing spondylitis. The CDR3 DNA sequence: TGTGCCTGGAGTGTAAAAGTAAGTGAGCAGTTCTTC. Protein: CAWSVKVSEQFF. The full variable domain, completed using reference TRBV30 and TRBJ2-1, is SQTIHQWPATLVQPVGSPLSLECTVEGTSNPNLYWYRQAAGRGLQLLFYSVGIGQISSEVPQNLSASRPQDRQFILSSKKLLLSDSGFYLCAWSVKVSEQFFGPGTRLTVL.